This T cell receptor beta chain came from a study of blood T cell repertoires in COVID-19. As originally analysed: Reference gene primer amplification in the assay estimated nucleated cell counts. The repertoire was sequenced with immunoSEQ multiplex PCR; TCRdb's copy has only in-frame clones and lacks some. D and trimming come from the DNA, and the V and J calls and clone size come from that table. The sample carries about 190,000 clones, around 83% recorded once. CDR3 length equals 17 residues. Trimming took 5 bases from V and 6 from J; bases not matched to a gene: 16. Germline V gene sequence: CDR1 LNHNV, CDR2 YYDKDF (reference sequence).

The chain joins TRBV15 to TRBJ2-7, with 10 bases identical to TRBD1. The TCR was taken from a middle-aged woman in a cohort exposed to, infected with or recovered from COVID-19 (not recorded which). Sequencing input: PBMCs or T cells enriched from blood (not recorded which). CDR3 in DNA: TGTGCCACCAGCGGCCCAGGACAGGGGGAATTATTGGGCGAGCAGTACTTC. It specifies CATSGPGQGELLGEQYF. The variable domain in full, with the rest retrieved from reference TRBV15 and TRBJ2-7, is DAMVIQNPRYQVTQFGKPVTLSCSQTLNHNVMYWYQQKSSQAPKLLFHYYDKDFNNEADTPDNFQSRRPNTSFCFLDIRSPGLGDTAMYLCATSGPGQGELLGEQYFGPGTRLTVT.